Included here is one T cell receptor beta chain sequence, with context. The specificity of this receptor is unknown. No much larger clone is present one base from it, and per-base qualities are unavailable. This sample was included in a study of PD-1 blockade in classical Hodgkin lymphoma (dated by TCRdb to 2020 to 2021). Background on the whole study: Nivolumab dosing was 3 mg/kg intravenously every 2 weeks, continuing until either disease progression or unacceptable toxicity. To define a peripheral blood immune signature of response to PD-1 blockade in classical Hodgkin lymphoma, the study combined TCR beta sequencing with CyTOF.

Genomic DNA was extracted with the Qiagen DNeasy kit from unsorted PBMCs and from negatively selected CD4+ and CD8+ fractions. Using primers that anneal to V and J segments, immunoSEQ multiplex PCR amplified the TCR beta CDR3 regions. Amplification bias was minimized using a synthetic immune receptor repertoire, and residual bias was removed computationally after sequencing. Per the original workflow: Custom Python scripts were used to quantify repertoire diversity as the Shannon entropy index. Unsorted, CD4+ and CD8+ repertoires were analyzed separately, except in combined analyses where CD4+ and CD8+ sequences were merged in silico. A clone counted as expanded when the clone's frequency after treatment rose at least 2-fold relative to C1D1, and clones undetected at baseline were given a pseudocount of 0.5. Singleton clones were defined as clones with 0 or 1 copy at C1D1, and non-singleton clones were defined as clones with 2 or more copies. By matching protein sequences in sorted samples from the same patient, clones expanded in unsorted samples were annotated as CD4+, CD8+ or unknown. Wilcoxon tests on paired samples were used to test changes in diversity from C1D1 to C4D1. The source is immuneACCESS, and TCRdb retained only in-frame sequences with V and J called. Part of the clones is not carried over; for the studies checked, unresolved V genes explain less than half of this, and the remainder is unexplained. The D gene and trimming were derived from the DNA, and the V and J assignments and clone size from that table. The table for this sample lists tens of thousands of clones; about 80% of them were counted only once. The ten top clones hold about 18% of the sample.

Summary of the overall study and its limitations: A significant rise by C4D1 was seen in CD4+ but not CD8+ TCR diversity (p=0.0027 vs p=0.16), with the rise being most apparent in complete responders (p=0.02). The study was restricted to a single clinical trial cohort, and the causes of repertoire differences, possibly disease activity or prior therapy, were left undefined. Lower diversity was observed in patients in whom nivolumab was started less than 1 year after ASCT, and these patients were excluded from later analyses so that confounding by immune reconstitution would be avoided. Trial patients with a complete response had baseline diversity similar to that of newly diagnosed patients, while partial responders and progressors had significantly lower diversity. Newly diagnosed patients were reported to have lower baseline TCR diversity than healthy donors, and relapsed/refractory patients were reported to have lower baseline TCR diversity still.

Interpreted using the paper, the time point label stands for: cycle 4 day 1 (C4D1), after less than seven weeks of nivolumab. Every trial patient had relapsed following autologous stem cell transplantation, and prior brentuximab vedotin exposure was what differed among cohorts A, B and C. The trial cohort was composed of under 70 patients with relapsed/refractory classical Hodgkin lymphoma, for whom complete response, partial response or progressive disease was recorded as best overall response. In the multi-cohort phase II CheckMate 205 trial, trial patients received single-agent nivolumab. An independent review committee assessed best overall response by applying the 2007 International Working Group response criteria. Trial PBMCs were obtained immediately prior to nivolumab initiation (C1D1) and on therapy at cycle 2 day 1 and cycle 4 day 1. After peripheral blood was drawn into 8 mL Vacutainer Cell Preparation Tubes, PBMCs were isolated by centrifugation and then cryopreserved.

The receptor was isolated from a human donor with classical Hodgkin lymphoma. Sequences were derived from peripheral blood mononuclear cells (PBMCs), sampled before the fourth cycle of nivolumab.

The DNA sequence is given as TGTGCCAGCAGCTCCTGGGGGGTCTACGAGCAGTACTTC. This codes for CASSSWGVYEQYF. The V and J segments used are TRBV7-9 and TRBJ2-7, and TRBD2 may be the D gene, going by 6 matching bases. Including cysteine and phenylalanine, the CDR3 has 13 amino acids. Only CDR3 DNA is held: 39 bases, read in frame from base 1. The germline V gene encodes CDR1 SEHNR and CDR2 FQNEAQ (reference sequence). Between the V and J ends, shortened by 4 bases and 3 bases respectively, the junction contains 10 bases.